The entry below gives a single TCR beta chain sequence along with its context. What it binds is not known. Other DNA variants within this sample encode the same CDR3. CDR3 length equals 14 residues. Trimming removed 5 bases from V and 5 bases from J, with 15 bases in between. Germline assignment: CDR1 MDHEN and CDR2 SYDVKM. This specimen belongs to a study of siplizumab effects on memory and regulatory T cells. The study, taken as a whole, reports: Naive T cells were seemingly more diverse than memory cells, and major contributions to the alloresponse seemed to be made by them.

Assay used: immunoSEQ multiplex PCR; TCRdb lists only in-frame clones, some missing. In the table there are 100,000 or so clones, around 93% of which are singletons. The sequenced sample consisted of non-Treg CD4+ T cells sorted from blood. The rearrangement links TRBV28 to TRBJ1-2; D remains unclear. This clonotype was sampled from a human donor in good health. CDR3 region: CASSLTTGIYGYTF. The CDR3 DNA follows: TGTGCCAGCAGTCTCACTACCGGGATTTATGGCTACACCTTC.